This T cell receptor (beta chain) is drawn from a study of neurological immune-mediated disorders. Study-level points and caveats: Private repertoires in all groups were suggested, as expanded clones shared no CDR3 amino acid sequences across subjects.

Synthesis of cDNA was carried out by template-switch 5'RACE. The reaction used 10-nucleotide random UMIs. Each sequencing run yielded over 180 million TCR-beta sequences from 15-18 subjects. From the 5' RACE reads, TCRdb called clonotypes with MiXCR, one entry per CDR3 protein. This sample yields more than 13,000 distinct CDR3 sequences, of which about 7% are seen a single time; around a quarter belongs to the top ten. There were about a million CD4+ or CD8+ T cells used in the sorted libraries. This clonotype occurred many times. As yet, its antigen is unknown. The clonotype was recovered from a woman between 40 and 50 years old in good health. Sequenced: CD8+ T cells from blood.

CDR3 sequence: CASSDEGAKNIQYF. CDR3 nucleotide sequence: TGTGCCAGCAGTGATGAGGGGGCCAAAAACATTCAGTACTTC. The chain has TRBV6-1 and TRBJ2-4; D may be TRBD1 or TRBD2 (5 bases each). Germline loops: CDR1 MNHNS, CDR2 SASEGT. The CDR3 totals 14 residues. The ends were cut back, 3 bases at V and 1 base at J, with 7 bases in the middle.